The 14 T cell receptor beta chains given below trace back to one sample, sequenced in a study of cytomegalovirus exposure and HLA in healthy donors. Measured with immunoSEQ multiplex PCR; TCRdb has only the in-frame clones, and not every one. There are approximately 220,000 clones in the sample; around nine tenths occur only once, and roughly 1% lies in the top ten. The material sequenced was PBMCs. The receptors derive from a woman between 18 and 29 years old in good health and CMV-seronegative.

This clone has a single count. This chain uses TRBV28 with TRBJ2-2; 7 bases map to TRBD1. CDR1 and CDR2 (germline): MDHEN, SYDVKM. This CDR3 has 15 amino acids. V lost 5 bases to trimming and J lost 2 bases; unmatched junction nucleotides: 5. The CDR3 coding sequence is TGTGCCAGCAGTCCGGGGACAGTTAACACCGGGGAGCTGTTTTTT. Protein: CASSPGTVNTGELFF.

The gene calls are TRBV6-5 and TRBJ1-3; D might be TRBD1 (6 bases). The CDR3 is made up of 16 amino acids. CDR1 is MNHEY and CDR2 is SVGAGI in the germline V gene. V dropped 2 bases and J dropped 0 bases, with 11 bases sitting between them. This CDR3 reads CASSYRQDPSGNTIYF. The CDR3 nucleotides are TGTGCCAGCAGTTACCGACAGGACCCCTCTGGAAACACCATATATTTT.

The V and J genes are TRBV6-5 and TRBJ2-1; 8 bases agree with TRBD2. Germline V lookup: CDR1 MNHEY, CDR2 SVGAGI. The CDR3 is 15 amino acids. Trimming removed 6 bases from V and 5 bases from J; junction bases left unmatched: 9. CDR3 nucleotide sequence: TGTGCCAGCAGCCGAGCGGGAGTTCAACACAATGAGCAGTTCTTC. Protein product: CASSRAGVQHNEQFF.

This CDR3 reads CASSPGRGSSYEQYF. For the CDR3, the DNA is TGTGCCAGCTCACCTGGACGCGGGAGCTCCTACGAGCAGTACTTC. The chain couples TRBV18 to TRBJ2-7; 7 positions match TRBD2. V gave up 3 bases and J gave up 0 bases; unmatched junction bases: 5. This CDR3 has 15 amino acids. Germline-derived CDR1 and CDR2 are KGHSH and LQKENI.

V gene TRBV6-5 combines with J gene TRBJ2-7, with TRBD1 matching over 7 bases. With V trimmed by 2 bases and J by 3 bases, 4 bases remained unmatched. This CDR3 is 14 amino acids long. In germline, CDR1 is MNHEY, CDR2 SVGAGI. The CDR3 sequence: CASSYGGDSYEQYF. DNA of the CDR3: TGTGCCAGCAGTTACGGTGGGGACAGCTACGAGCAGTACTTC.

The CDR3 region is CASRSASQGPGFWVFYGYTF. The DNA for the CDR3 is TGTGCAAGTCGCTCCGCATCCCAGGGTCCGGGCTTCTGGGTTTTCTATGGCTACACCTTC. The rearrangement links TRBV12-2 to TRBJ1-2; the D call TRBD1 from the table was never checked on the DNA. TRBV12-2 represents a pseudogene. There are 20 residues in the CDR3.

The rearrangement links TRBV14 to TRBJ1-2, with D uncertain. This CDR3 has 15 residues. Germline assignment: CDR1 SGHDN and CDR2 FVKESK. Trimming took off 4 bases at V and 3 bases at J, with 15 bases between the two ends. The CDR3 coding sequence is TGTGCCAGCAGCCCATTACTGGGTACAGACTATGGCTACACCTTC. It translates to CASSPLLGTDYGYTF.

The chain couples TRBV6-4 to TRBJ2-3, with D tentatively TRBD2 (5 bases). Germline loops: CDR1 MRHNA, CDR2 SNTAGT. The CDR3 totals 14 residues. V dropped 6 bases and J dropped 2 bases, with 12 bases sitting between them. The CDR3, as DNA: TGTGCCAGCAGAGTAGCGACCGACACAGATACGCAGTATTTT. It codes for CASRVATDTDTQYF.

CDR3 nucleotide sequence: TGTGCCAGCTCACCAACCCCCTTTAGCGGGGGCTCCTACGAGCAGTACTTC. It yields the protein CASSPTPFSGGSYEQYF. The V call is TRBV18, the J call TRBJ2-7, with 9 bases aligning to TRBD2. Looked up from germline, CDR1 is KGHSH and CDR2 is LQKENI. J gave up 0 bases and V 2 bases, and 8 bases lay outside the gene matches. This CDR3 contains 17 residues.

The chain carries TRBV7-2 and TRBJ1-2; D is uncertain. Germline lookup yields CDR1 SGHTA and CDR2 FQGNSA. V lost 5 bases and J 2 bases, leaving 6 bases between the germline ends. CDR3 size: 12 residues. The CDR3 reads CASSPLNYGYTF. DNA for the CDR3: TGTGCCAGCAGCCCACTAAACTATGGCTACACCTTC. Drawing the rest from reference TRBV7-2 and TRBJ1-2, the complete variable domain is GAGVSQSPSNKVTEKGKDVELRCDPISGHTALYWYRQSLGQGLEFLIYFQGNSAPDKSGLPSDRFSAERTGGSVSTLTIQRTQQEDSAVYLCASSPLNYGYTFGSGTRLTVV.

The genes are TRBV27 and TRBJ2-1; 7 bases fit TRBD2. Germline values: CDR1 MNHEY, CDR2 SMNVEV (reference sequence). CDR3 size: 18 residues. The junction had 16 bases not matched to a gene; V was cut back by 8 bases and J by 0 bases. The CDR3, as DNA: TGTGCCAGCCCGAGGGATCCTAGCGGCCGGAGCTCCTACAATGAGCAGTTCTTC. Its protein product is CASPRDPSGRSSYNEQFF.

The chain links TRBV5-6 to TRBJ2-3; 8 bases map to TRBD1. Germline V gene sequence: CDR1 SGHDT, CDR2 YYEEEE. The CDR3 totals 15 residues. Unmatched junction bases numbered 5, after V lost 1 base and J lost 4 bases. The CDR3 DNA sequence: TGTGCCAGCAGCTTGCAGGGGGCGGCCCCAGATACGCAGTATTTT. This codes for CASSLQGAAPDTQYF.

The CDR3 region is CASSLSQGANTEAFF. The CDR3 coding sequence is TGTGCCAGCAGCTTGTCCCAGGGGGCTAACACTGAAGCTTTCTTT. The rearrangement uses TRBV7-9 and TRBJ1-1; 8 nucleotides line up with TRBD1. Germline lookup yields CDR1 SEHNR and CDR2 FQNEAQ (reference sequence). V shed 3 bases, J shed 2 bases, and the junction held 5 bases outside the gene matches. This CDR3 has 15 amino acids.

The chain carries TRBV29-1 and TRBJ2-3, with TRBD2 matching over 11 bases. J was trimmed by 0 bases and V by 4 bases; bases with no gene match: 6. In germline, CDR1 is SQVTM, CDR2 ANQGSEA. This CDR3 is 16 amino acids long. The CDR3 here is CSVAGTSGTSTDTQYF. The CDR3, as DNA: TGCAGCGTTGCCGGGACTAGCGGAACTAGCACAGATACGCAGTATTTT.